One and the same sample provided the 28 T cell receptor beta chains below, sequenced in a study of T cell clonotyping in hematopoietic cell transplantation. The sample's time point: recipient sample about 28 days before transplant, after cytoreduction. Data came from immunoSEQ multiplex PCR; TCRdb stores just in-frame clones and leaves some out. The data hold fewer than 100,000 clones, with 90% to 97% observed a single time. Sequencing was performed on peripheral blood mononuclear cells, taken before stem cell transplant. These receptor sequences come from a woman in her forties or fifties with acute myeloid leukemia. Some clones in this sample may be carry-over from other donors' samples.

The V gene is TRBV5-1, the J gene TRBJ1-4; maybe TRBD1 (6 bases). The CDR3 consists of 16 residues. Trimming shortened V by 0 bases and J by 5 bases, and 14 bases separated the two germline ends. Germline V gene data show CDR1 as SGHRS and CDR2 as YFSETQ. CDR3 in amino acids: CASSLDPGQGNEKLFF. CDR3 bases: TGCGCCAGCAGCTTGGACCCGGGACAAGGGAATGAAAAACTGTTTTTT.

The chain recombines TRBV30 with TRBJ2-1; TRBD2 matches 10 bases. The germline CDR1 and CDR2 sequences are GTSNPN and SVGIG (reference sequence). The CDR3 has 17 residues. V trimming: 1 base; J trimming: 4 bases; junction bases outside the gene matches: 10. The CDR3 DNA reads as TGTGCCTGGAGTGAGTTTGGAGGGACTAGCGTTTACAATGAGCAGTTCTTC. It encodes CAWSEFGGTSVYNEQFF.

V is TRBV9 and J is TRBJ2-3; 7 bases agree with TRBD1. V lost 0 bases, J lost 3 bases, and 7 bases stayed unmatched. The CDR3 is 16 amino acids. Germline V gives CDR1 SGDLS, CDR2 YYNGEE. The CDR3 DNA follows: TGTGCCAGCAGCGTAGCGACAGGGTATAGGACAGATACGCAGTATTTT. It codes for CASSVATGYRTDTQYF.

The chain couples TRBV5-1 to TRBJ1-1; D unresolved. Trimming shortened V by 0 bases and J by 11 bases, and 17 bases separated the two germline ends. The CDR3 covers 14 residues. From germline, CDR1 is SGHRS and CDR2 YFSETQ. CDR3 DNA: TGCGCCAGCAGCTTGGCGATTGGGGTCAGCGGGGCTTTCTTT. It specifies CASSLAIGVSGAFF.

The CDR3 DNA follows: TGTGCCAGCAGCTCACGGACAGGGACCACCGGGGAGCTGTTTTTT. Translated, it gives CASSSRTGTTGELFF. V and J are TRBV11-3 and TRBJ2-2; 8 positions agree with TRBD1. The CDR3 runs to 15 residues. V was pared by 4 bases and J by 4 bases, with 5 bases of the junction left unmatched. Germline CDR1 reads SGHNT; CDR2 reads YENEEA.

The CDR3 DNA reads as TGTGCCAGCAGTACCGCGGGGGGCCTGGGGTCTGAAGCTTTCTTT. It specifies CASSTAGGLGSEAFF. The V call is TRBV11-1, the J call TRBJ1-1, with D possibly being TRBD1 (6 bases). V lost 6 bases, J lost 6 bases, and 20 bases lay in between. This CDR3 region has 15 residues. The germline gives CDR1 SGHAT, CDR2 FQDESV (reference sequence).

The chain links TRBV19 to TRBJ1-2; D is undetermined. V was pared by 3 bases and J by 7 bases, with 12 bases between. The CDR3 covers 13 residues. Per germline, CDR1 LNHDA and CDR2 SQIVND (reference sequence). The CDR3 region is CASSMLTIRGYTF. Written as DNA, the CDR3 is TGTGCCAGTAGTATGTTGACAATACGTGGCTACACCTTC.

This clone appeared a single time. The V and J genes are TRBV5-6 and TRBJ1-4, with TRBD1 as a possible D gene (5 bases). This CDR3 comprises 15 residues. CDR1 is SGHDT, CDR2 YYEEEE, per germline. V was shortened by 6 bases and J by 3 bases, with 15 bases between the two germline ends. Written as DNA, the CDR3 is TGTGCCAGCACCCAACTGACAGTTTCTAATGAAAAACTGTTTTTT. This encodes CASTQLTVSNEKLFF.

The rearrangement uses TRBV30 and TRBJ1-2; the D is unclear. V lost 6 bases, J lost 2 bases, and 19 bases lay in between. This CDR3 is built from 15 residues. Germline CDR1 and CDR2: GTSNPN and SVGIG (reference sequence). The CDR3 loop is CACYKVEESNYGYTF. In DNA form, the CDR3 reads TGTGCCTGTTATAAGGTAGAGGAATCAAACTATGGCTACACCTTC.

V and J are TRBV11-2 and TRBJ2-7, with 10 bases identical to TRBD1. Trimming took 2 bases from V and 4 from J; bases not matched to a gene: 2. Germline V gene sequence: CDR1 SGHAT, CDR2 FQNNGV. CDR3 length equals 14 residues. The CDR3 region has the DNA TGTGCCAGCAGCTTAAGGGACAGGGGTTACGAGCAGTACTTC. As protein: CASSLRDRGYEQYF.

CDR3 protein: CASSLLNYEQYF. The CDR3 nucleotides are TGTGCCAGCAGCCTCCTAAACTACGAGCAGTACTTC. V usage is TRBV2 and J usage is TRBJ2-7; no reliable D call. From germline, CDR1 is SNHLY and CDR2 FYNNEI. The CDR3 loop spans 12 amino acids. Between the trimmed V and J ends, which lost 6 bases and 3 bases, there was a span of 9 bases.

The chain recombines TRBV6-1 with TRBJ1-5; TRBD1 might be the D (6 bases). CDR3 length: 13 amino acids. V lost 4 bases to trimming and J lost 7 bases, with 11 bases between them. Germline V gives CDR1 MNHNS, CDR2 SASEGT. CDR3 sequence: CASSVLGAQPQHF. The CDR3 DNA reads TGTGCCAGCAGTGTTTTGGGGGCCCAGCCCCAGCATTTT.

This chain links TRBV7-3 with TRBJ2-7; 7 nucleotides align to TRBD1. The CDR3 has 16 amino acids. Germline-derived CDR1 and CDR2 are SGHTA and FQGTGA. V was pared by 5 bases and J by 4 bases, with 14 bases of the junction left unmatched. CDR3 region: CASSPTPQTGNYEQYF. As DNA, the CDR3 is TGTGCCAGCAGCCCGACCCCTCAGACAGGGAATTACGAGCAGTACTTC.

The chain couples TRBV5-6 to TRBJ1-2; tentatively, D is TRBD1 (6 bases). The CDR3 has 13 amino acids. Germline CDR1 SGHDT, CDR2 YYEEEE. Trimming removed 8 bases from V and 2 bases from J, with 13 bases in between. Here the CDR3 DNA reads TGTGCCAGTGTTCAGGGGAGGAACTATGGCTACACCTTC. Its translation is CASVQGRNYGYTF.

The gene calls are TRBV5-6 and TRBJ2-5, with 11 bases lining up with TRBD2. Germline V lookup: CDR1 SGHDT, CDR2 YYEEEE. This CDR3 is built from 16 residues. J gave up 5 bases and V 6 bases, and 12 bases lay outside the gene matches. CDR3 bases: TGTGCCAGCACCTTAGCGGGGGGGCCAGGTCCCGAGACCCAGTACTTC. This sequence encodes CASTLAGGPGPETQYF.

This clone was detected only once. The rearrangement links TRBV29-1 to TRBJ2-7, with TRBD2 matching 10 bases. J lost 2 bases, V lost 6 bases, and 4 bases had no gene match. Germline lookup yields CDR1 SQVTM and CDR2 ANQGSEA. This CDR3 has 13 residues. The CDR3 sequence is CSVWTSGTYEQYF. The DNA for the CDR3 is TGCAGCGTGTGGACTAGCGGTACCTACGAGCAGTACTTC.

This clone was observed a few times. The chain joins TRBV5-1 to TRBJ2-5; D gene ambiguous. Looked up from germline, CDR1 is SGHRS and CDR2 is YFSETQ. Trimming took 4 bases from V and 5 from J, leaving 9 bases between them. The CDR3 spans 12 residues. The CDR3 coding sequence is TGCGCCAGCAGCCCGGAAGGGGAGACCCAGTACTTC. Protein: CASSPEGETQYF.

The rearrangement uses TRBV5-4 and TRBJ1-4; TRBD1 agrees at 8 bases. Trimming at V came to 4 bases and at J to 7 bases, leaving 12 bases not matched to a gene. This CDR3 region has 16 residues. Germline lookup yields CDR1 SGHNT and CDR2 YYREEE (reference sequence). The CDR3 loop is CASSRGIGQGIEKLFF. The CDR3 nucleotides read TGTGCCAGCAGCAGAGGTATTGGACAGGGCATTGAAAAACTGTTTTTT.

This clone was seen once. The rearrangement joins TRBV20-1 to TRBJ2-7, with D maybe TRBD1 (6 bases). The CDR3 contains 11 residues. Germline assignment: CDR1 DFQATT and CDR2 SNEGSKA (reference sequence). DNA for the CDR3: TGCGGGACACGAGGAGGATACGAGCAGTACTTC. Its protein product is CGTRGGYEQYF.

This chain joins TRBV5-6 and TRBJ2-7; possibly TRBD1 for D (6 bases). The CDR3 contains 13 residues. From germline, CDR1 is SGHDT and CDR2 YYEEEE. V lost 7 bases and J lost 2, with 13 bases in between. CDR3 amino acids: CASAVQGPYEQYF. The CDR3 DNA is TGTGCCAGCGCGGTACAGGGACCCTACGAGCAGTACTTC. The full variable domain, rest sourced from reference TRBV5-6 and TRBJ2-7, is DAGVTQSPTHLIKTRGQQVTLRCSPKSGHDTVSWYQQALGQGPQFIFQYYEEEERQRGNFPDRFSGHQFPNYSSELNVNALLLGDSALYLCASAVQGPYEQYFGPGTRLTVT.

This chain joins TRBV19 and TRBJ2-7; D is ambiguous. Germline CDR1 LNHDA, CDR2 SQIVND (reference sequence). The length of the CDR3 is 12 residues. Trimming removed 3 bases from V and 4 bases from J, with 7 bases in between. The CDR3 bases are TGTGCCAGTAGTATCTGGGGATACGAGCAGTACTTC. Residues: CASSIWGYEQYF. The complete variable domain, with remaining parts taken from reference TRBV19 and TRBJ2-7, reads DGGITQSPKYLFRKEGQNVTLSCEQNLNHDAMYWYRQDPGQGLRLIYYSQIVNDFQKGDIAEGYSVSREKKESFPLTVTSAQKNPTAFYLCASSIWGYEQYFGPGTRLTVT.

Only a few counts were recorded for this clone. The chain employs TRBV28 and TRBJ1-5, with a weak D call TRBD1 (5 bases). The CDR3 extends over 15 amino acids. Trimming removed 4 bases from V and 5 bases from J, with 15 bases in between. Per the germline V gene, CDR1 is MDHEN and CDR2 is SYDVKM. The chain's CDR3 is CASSSYWDGYQPQHF. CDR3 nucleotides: TGTGCCAGCAGTTCCTACTGGGACGGGTATCAGCCCCAGCATTTT.

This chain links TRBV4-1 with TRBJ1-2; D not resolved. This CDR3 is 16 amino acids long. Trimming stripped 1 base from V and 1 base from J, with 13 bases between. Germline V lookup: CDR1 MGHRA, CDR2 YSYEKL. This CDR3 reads CASSQGGLGFNYGYTF. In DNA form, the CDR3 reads TGCGCCAGCAGCCAAGGTGGGCTGGGGTTTAACTATGGCTACACCTTC.

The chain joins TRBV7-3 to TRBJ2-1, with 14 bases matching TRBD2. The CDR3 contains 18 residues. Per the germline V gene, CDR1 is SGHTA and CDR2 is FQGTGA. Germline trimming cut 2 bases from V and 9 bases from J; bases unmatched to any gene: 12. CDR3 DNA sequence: TGTGCCAGCAGCTTAGGGGGCTTGACTAGCGGGGGGGCTGGTGAGCAGTTCTTC. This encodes CASSLGGLTSGGAGEQFF.

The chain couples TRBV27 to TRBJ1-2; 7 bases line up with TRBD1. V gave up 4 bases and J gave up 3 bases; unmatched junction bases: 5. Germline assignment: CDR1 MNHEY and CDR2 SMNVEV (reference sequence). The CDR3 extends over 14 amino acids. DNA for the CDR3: TGTGCCAGCAGTTACAGGGGTCGAGACTATGGCTACACCTTC. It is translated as CASSYRGRDYGYTF.

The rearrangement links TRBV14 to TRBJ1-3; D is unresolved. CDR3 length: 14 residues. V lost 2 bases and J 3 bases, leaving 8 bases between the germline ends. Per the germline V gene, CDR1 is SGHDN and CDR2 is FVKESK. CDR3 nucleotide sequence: TGTGCCAGCAGCCAATACTTTGGTGGAAACACCATATATTTT. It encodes CASSQYFGGNTIYF.

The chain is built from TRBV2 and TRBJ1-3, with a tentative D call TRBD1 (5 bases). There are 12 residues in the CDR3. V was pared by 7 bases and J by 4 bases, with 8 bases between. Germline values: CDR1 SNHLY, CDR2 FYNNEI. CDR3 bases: TGTGCCAGCAAAGGGGACGGAAACACCATATATTTT. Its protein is CASKGDGNTIYF.

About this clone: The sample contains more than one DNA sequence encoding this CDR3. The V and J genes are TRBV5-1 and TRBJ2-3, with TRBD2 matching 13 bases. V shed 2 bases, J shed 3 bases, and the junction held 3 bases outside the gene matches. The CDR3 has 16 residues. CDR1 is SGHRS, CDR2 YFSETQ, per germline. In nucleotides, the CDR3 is TGCGCCAGCAGCTTCACTAGCGGGAGGGGTACAGATACGCAGTATTTT. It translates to CASSFTSGRGTDTQYF.